This entry lists 9 T cell receptor beta chains sequenced from one sample in a study of monozygotic twins with inflammatory bowel disease (dated by TCRdb to the late 2010s). The library was made by 5' RACE. TCRdb records Illumina HiSeq 2500 as the sequencer. After TCRdb reprocessed the reads, each CDR3 protein sequence was kept as one row, without DNA. The sample table records around 410,000 distinct CDR3 sequences. The top ten constitute around 2.3% of the sample. The sequenced material came from blood. The receptors derive from a human donor with ulcerative colitis or Crohn's disease, or a healthy co-twin of an affected twin (not recorded which).

The chain carries TRBV5-1 and TRBJ2-2. The CDR3 covers 13 residues. In germline, CDR1 is SGHRS, CDR2 YFSETQ. The CDR3: CASSLAYTGELFF.

The chain links TRBV10-3 to TRBJ2-7; lacking DNA, the TRBD1 call made by TCRdb goes unchecked. The CDR3 covers 13 residues. Germline CDR1 ENHRY, CDR2 SYGVKD. CDR3 amino acids: CAISHGHIYEQYF.

This chain joins TRBV7-9 and TRBJ2-5; no DNA is available, so the TRBD1 call from TCRdb remains unchecked. CDR1 and CDR2 from the germline V gene are SEHNR and FQNEAQ (reference sequence). The CDR3 loop spans 13 amino acids. CDR3 sequence reads: CASSRRGGETQYF.

V usage is TRBV3-1 and J usage is TRBJ2-7; the TCRdb call, TRBD1, lacks DNA for checking. CDR3 length: 16 amino acids. CDR1 and CDR2 (germline): LGHDT, YNNKEL (reference sequence). Here the CDR3 reads CASSPPSSGRSYEQYF.

V is TRBV5-1 and J is TRBJ2-1; TCRdb gives TRBD2 as the D gene, but with no DNA this cannot be confirmed. Germline V CDR1 and CDR2: SGHRS, YFSETQ. The CDR3 consists of 14 residues. CDR3: CASSVPSGYNEQFF. The full variable domain, with the rest looked up from reference TRBV5-1 and TRBJ2-1, is KAGVTQTPRYLIKTRGQQVTLSCSPISGHRSVSWYQQTPGQGLQFLFEYFSETQRNKGNFPGRFSGRQFSNSRSEMNVSTLELGDSALYLCASSVPSGYNEQFFGPGTRLTVL.

The gene calls are TRBV27 and TRBJ2-1; TCRdb's D call of TRBD1 is untestable without DNA. In germline, CDR1 is MNHEY, CDR2 SMNVEV (reference sequence). This CDR3 contains 17 residues. CDR3 sequence: CASSIWTGTGGYNEQFF.

The chain joins TRBV13 to TRBJ1-2; TCRdb lists TRBD1, though no DNA is available to test this call. CDR3 length: 16 residues. Germline CDR1 is PRHDT and CDR2 is FYEKMQ (reference sequence). This CDR3 reads CASSRGRQGLNYGYTF.

The chain combines TRBV24-1 with TRBJ2-5; there is no DNA to check the TCRdb D call of TRBD2. The CDR3 runs 16 residues. The germline V gene encodes CDR1 KGHDR and CDR2 SFDVKD. The CDR3 sequence is CATSDALAGVLETQYF.

The chain uses TRBV7-2 and TRBJ1-2; there is no DNA to check the TCRdb D call of TRBD1. CDR1 and CDR2 from the germline V gene are SGHTA and FQGNSA. CDR3 size: 16 residues. CDR3 region: CASSLVVGVGAYGYTF.